This TCR beta chain comes out of a study of T cells in Graves' hyperthyroidism and ophthalmopathy. General observations from the study: In validation, the model predicted ophthalmopathy. These predictions came a median 6.5 months before onset.

RNA transcripts provided the source from which TCR beta CDR3 regions were amplified. The HTBI primer set served for first-round RT-PCR of the TCR CDR3. TCRdb reprocessed the multiplex PCR reads with MiXCR, giving one entry per CDR3 protein. This sample has about 610,000 distinct CDR3 sequences, with over 12% found just once. For ophthalmopathy patients, the Clinical Activity Score was at least 3 and the NOSPECS grade at least 4; duration was under 3 months. This clonotype was seen a handful of times. Antigen: not known. V dropped 4 bases and J dropped 6 bases, with 11 bases sitting between them. Germline-derived CDR1 and CDR2 are SQVTM and ANQGSEA. This CDR3 has 12 amino acids.

This clonotype was obtained from a woman aged 40 to 49 with Graves' ophthalmopathy. The sequenced sample consisted of blood. This rearrangement joins TRBV29-1 to TRBJ2-3; D is unresolved. The CDR3 bases are TGCAGCGTTGTACCCGGAGCGGATACGCAGTATTTT. The encoded protein is CSVVPGADTQYF.